Included here is one T cell receptor (beta chain) sequence, with context. Its antigen is currently unknown. This specimen belongs to a study of blood T cells in healthy people across ages. Whole-study findings and limits: Observed TCR beta diversity per million T cells went down as age went up. This fall followed a roughly linear course with age.

PCR was performed a second time for about 7 to 12 cycles using a sample-barcoded 5' primer and a J-beta primer mix. No fewer than 2.5 million CDR3-containing paired-end reads came from each sample. Each CDR3 protein gets one entry after TCRdb re-called the 5' RACE reads with MiXCR. Seen here are 1 million or so distinct CDR3 sequences, 45% observed once, and the top ten hold approximately 19%. Caucasian individuals from Russia who were healthy and aged roughly 6 to 100 acted as donors. PBMCs were isolated at a quantity of at least 7 million per sample. The origin of this receptor is a woman in her sixties in good health. The sample was blood.

CDR3 bases: TGTGCCATCAGTGACTCTGGACAGGGGGCGGGAGAGCAGTACTTC. Translation: CAISDSGQGAGEQYF. The chain employs TRBV10-3 and TRBJ2-7; TRBD1 agrees at 11 bases. Germline-derived CDR1 and CDR2 are ENHRY and SYGVKD. The CDR3 is made up of 15 amino acids. J lost 7 bases, V lost 3 bases, and 8 bases had no gene match.